The 7 T cell receptor beta chains presented below share a single source sample, sequenced in a study of cytomegalovirus exposure and HLA in healthy donors. Sequencing used immunoSEQ multiplex PCR; TCRdb keeps in-frame clones, though not all of them. There are some 140,000 clones in the sample; 85% to 90% occur only once, and about 2.8% lies in the top ten. Specimen: PBMCs. These receptors originate from a man aged 18 to 29 in good health and CMV-seronegative.

The chain recombines TRBV29-1 with TRBJ1-2, with a weak D call TRBD1 (6 bases). Per the germline V gene, CDR1 is SQVTM and CDR2 is ANQGSEA. The CDR3 has 11 amino acids. V was cut by 6 bases and J by 5 bases, with 10 bases left in between. The CDR3 bases are TGCAGCGTACAGGGAAGGTATGGCTACACCTTC. It specifies CSVQGRYGYTF.

This clone was seen ten or more times. The chain joins TRBV27 to TRBJ2-7, with TRBD2 identical over 10 bases. V was clipped by 5 bases and J by 3 bases; unmatched bases: 7. Germline CDR1 is MNHEY and CDR2 is SMNVEV (reference sequence). The CDR3 covers 15 residues. This chain's CDR3 is CASSPSGGSLYEQYF. The CDR3 DNA sequence: TGTGCCAGCAGTCCTAGCGGGGGTTCGCTCTACGAGCAGTACTTC.

The V call is TRBV6-5, the J call TRBJ1-2; 9 nucleotides agree with TRBD1. Germline CDR1 and CDR2: MNHEY and SVGAGI. The CDR3 sequence is 15 residues long. The ends lost 3 bases at V and 4 bases at J; junction bases unmatched: 6. CDR3 sequence: CASSYATGGTYGYTF. CDR3 DNA sequence: TGTGCCAGCAGTTATGCGACAGGGGGAACCTATGGCTACACCTTC.

The rearrangement uses TRBV7-2 and TRBJ2-3; possible D gene TRBD1, 6 bases. Trimming stripped 4 bases from V and 6 bases from J, with 20 bases between. The germline V gene has CDR1 SGHTA and CDR2 FQGNSA. This CDR3 spans 16 amino acids. The CDR3 bases are TGTGCCAGCAGCTCCAACATCAGGGGTATAGCGGATACGCAGTATTTT. Its protein is CASSSNIRGIADTQYF.

The CDR3 sequence is CASSLSPGVGEKLFF. CDR3 bases: TGTGCCAGCAGTTTATCTCCGGGAGTAGGAGAAAAACTGTTTTTT. The chain uses TRBV27 and TRBJ1-4, with no clear D. Germline V gene data show CDR1 as MNHEY and CDR2 as SMNVEV (reference sequence). V lost 0 bases and J 8 bases, leaving 13 bases between the germline ends. The CDR3 sequence is 15 residues long.

The chain combines TRBV5-1 with TRBJ2-3; D unclear. V was cut by 6 bases and J by 0 bases, with 14 bases left in between. CDR3 length: 15 amino acids. CDR1 and CDR2 (germline): SGHRS, YFSETQ. CDR3 loop: CASKRYEASTDTQYF. Here the CDR3 DNA reads TGCGCCAGCAAGAGGTATGAGGCTAGCACAGATACGCAGTATTTT.

This clone was seen a handful of times. This chain joins TRBV15 and TRBJ1-6; D may be TRBD1 (5 bases). Trimming removed 0 bases from V and 9 bases from J, with 12 bases in between. Germline V gives CDR1 LNHNV, CDR2 YYDKDF (reference sequence). The CDR3 is 15 residues long. CDR3 in amino acids: CATSRDRAGSSPLHF. CDR3 nucleotide sequence: TGTGCCACCAGCAGAGATCGGGCAGGGTCTTCACCCCTCCACTTT. Using reference TRBV15 and TRBJ1-6 for the parts outside the CDR3, the full variable domain is DAMVIQNPRYQVTQFGKPVTLSCSQTLNHNVMYWYQQKSSQAPKLLFHYYDKDFNNEADTPDNFQSRRPNTSFCFLDIRSPGLGDTAMYLCATSRDRAGSSPLHFGNGTRLTVT.